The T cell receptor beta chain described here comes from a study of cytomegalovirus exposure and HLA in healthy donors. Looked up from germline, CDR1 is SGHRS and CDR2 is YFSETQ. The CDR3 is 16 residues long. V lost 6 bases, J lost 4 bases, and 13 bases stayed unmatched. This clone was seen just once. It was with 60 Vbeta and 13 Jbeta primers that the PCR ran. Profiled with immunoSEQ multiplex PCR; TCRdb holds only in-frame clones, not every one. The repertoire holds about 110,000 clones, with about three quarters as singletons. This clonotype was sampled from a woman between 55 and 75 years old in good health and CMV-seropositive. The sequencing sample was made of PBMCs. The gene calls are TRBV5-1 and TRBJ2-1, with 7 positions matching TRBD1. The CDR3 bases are TGCGCCAGCAACCAAGACAGGGATCTTCAATACAATGAGCAGTTCTTC. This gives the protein CASNQDRDLQYNEQFF.